These 5 T cell receptor beta chains were all obtained from the same sample, sequenced in a study of blood T cell repertoires in COVID-19. The data were produced by immunoSEQ multiplex PCR, yet TCRdb's version contains in-frame clones alone and is incomplete. The repertoire holds tens of thousands of clones, with approximately 90% as singletons. Material: peripheral blood. The source of these receptors is a man in his sixties with acute or convalescent COVID-19.

The CDR3 DNA sequence: TGTGCCAGCAGCCCCCCGCAGGGAGGAAGTGAAAAACTGTTTTTT. Its protein is CASSPPQGGSEKLFF. V usage is TRBV2 and J usage is TRBJ1-4; tentative D call: TRBD1 (5 bases). CDR3 length: 15 amino acids. The V gene lost 6 bases and the J gene lost 7 bases, with 18 bases spanning the gap. CDR1 SNHLY and CDR2 FYNNEI come from the germline V gene.

The chain carries TRBV5-1 and TRBJ2-5; D is uncertain. CDR1 is SGHRS, CDR2 YFSETQ, per germline. Deletions cut 3 bases from V and 5 bases from J, with 17 bases between. This CDR3 is 15 amino acids long. The CDR3 region has the DNA TGCGCCAGCAGCTCATTTGTCGGTAGTGCGGAGACCCAGTACTTC. Its protein is CASSSFVGSAETQYF.

This chain uses TRBV3-1 (or the pseudogene TRBV3-2) with TRBJ1-2; D is ambiguous. The CDR3 totals 15 residues. Germline-derived CDR1 and CDR2 are LGHDT and YNNKEL (reference sequence). Deletions cut 2 bases from V and 3 bases from J, with 13 bases between. This CDR3 reads CASSQPGRNYYGYTF. The CDR3 DNA reads as TGTGCCAGCAGCCAACCTGGGAGAAATTACTATGGCTACACCTTC.

This clone has a single count. The gene calls are TRBV12-5 and TRBJ1-1; D is ambiguous. This CDR3 has 13 residues. The V end lost 6 bases, the J end lost 4 bases, and 12 bases lay between the germline ends. CDR1 is LGHNT, CDR2 FRNRAP, per germline. As DNA, the CDR3 is TGTGCTAGTGGCCGGGAGAGGGCCACTGAAGCTTTCTTT. This sequence encodes CASGRERATEAFF.

The V call is TRBV9, the J call TRBJ1-1, with 7 positions matching TRBD1. The CDR3 contains 13 residues. The germline gives CDR1 SGDLS, CDR2 YYNGEE. V dropped 5 bases and J dropped 1; count of bases not matched to a gene: 2. CDR3 sequence: CASSQGGNTEAFF. In DNA form, the CDR3 reads TGTGCCAGCAGTCAGGGGGGGAACACTGAAGCTTTCTTT.